This entry is about one T cell receptor beta chain. These data originate in a study of blood T cell repertoires in COVID-19. Trimming left V 5 bases short and J 4 bases short, with 13 bases between. This CDR3 is 14 amino acids long. CDR1 SGHNT and CDR2 YENEEA come from the germline V gene. TCRdb's table, derived via immunoSEQ multiplex PCR, lists solely in-frame clones and lacks some. The table lists about 95,000 clones, more than 70% of them singletons, with about a sixth in the top ten. This receptor was obtained from a human donor in a cohort sampled during active COVID-19. The sequenced sample consisted of peripheral blood. The chain carries TRBV11-3 and TRBJ2-3, with D maybe TRBD2 (7 bases). The DNA for the CDR3 is TGTGCCAGCAGCCCGAGGGGGGGCGCAGATACGCAGTATTTT. Encoded protein: CASSPRGGADTQYF.